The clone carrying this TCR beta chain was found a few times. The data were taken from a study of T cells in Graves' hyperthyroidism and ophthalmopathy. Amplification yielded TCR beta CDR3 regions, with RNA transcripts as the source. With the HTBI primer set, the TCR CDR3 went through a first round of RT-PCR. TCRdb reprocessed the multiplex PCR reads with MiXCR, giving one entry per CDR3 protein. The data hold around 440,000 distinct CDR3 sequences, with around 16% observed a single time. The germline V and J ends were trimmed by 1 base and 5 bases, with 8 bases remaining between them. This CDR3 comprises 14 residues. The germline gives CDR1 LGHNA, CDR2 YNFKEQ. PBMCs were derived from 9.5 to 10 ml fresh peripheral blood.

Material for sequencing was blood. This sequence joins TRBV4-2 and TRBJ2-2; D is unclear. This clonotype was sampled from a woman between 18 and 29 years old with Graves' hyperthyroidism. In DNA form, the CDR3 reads TGTGCCAGCAGCCAAGTGGTTTATACCGGGGAGCTGTTTTTT. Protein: CASSQVVYTGELFF.